This T cell receptor (beta chain) originates from a study of blood T cell repertoires in COVID-19. Across the study: Samples came from the United States, Italy and Spain, spanning acute and convalescent COVID-19. In each case, the material was cDNA or gDNA derived from T cells, B-cell-depleted T cells, or PBMCs.

The CDR3 length is 16 residues. Per the germline V gene, CDR1 is LNHNV and CDR2 is YYDKDF (reference sequence). J lost 7 bases, V lost 5 bases, and 15 bases had no gene match. All enrollees were roughly 18 to 100 years old and from fewer than 30 US areas. Original methodology: Quantification of nucleated cells was approximated via reference gene primer amplification. TCRdb keeps only in-frame clones here, not all; method: immunoSEQ multiplex PCR. V, J and clone size derive from that table, while D and trimming were established from the DNA sequence. The sample carries about 150,000 clones, just under 85% recorded once.

The source material was PBMCs or T cells enriched from blood (not recorded which). The V gene is TRBV15, the J gene TRBJ1-2, with 8 bases that match TRBD1. This clonotype originated in a woman aged 45-59 years with acute COVID-19. The CDR3 nucleotides are TGTGCCACCAGCGGAGGGACCGGGACAGGAAGGGTTGGCTACACCTTC. This encodes CATSGGTGTGRVGYTF.